Each of the 18 T cell receptor beta chains below was sequenced from the same sample in a study of blood T cell repertoires in COVID-19. Clones were sequenced by immunoSEQ multiplex PCR, and TCRdb holds only the in-frame ones, with some missing. The table has some 450,000 clones, around nine tenths seen once. Specimen: peripheral blood. These receptors were obtained from a man between 18 and 29 years old with COVID-19, enrolled during active disease.

This chain uses TRBV6-5 with TRBJ1-1; D remains ambiguous. The CDR3 has 13 residues. Trimming took off 7 bases at V and 1 base at J, with 10 bases between the two ends. CDR1 is MNHEY, CDR2 SVGAGI, per germline. The CDR3 region is CASTGTRNTEAFF. The CDR3 region has the DNA TGTGCCAGCACTGGTACACGGAACACTGAAGCTTTCTTT.

The V call is TRBV9, the J call TRBJ1-3; D call uncertain. From germline, CDR1 is SGDLS and CDR2 YYNGEE. The CDR3 is 14 amino acids. With 4 bases removed from V and 0 bases from J, the gap between germline ends came to 8 bases. DNA for the CDR3: TGTGCCAGCAGCACGCACAACTCTGGAAACACCATATATTTT. Protein sequence: CASSTHNSGNTIYF. Full variable domain (rest looked up from reference TRBV9 and TRBJ1-3): DSGVTQTPKHLITATGQRVTLRCSPRSGDLSVYWYQQSLDQGLQFLIQYYNGEERAKGNILERFSAQQFPDLHSELNLSSLELGDSALYFCASSTHNSGNTIYFGEGSWLTVV.

The rearrangement links TRBV5-1 to TRBJ2-2, with 14 nucleotides matching TRBD2. V dropped 4 bases and J dropped 1; count of bases not matched to a gene: 3. Germline lookup yields CDR1 SGHRS and CDR2 YFSETQ. This CDR3 is 17 amino acids long. The CDR3 loop reads CASSTGTSGGNTGELFF. DNA of the CDR3: TGCGCCAGCAGCACCGGGACTAGCGGGGGGAACACCGGGGAGCTGTTTTTT.

This chain links TRBV5-1 with TRBJ2-2; no reliable D call. Germline values: CDR1 SGHRS, CDR2 YFSETQ. Trimming took 5 bases from V and 5 from J, leaving 10 bases between them. This CDR3 spans 13 amino acids. The CDR3 reads CASRPGRTGELFF. CDR3 DNA: TGCGCCAGCAGACCCGGTCGGACCGGGGAGCTGTTTTTT.

The chain carries TRBV5-1 and TRBJ2-3; D gene uncertain. This CDR3 is 13 amino acids long. Germline values: CDR1 SGHRS, CDR2 YFSETQ. The V gene lost 4 bases and the J gene lost 0 bases, with 6 bases spanning the gap. CDR3 sequence (DNA): TGCGCCAGCAGCGTCACTAGCACAGATACGCAGTATTTT. Its translation is CASSVTSTDTQYF.

The CDR3 here is CASSRDGGATNEQFF. DNA for the CDR3: TGTGCCAGCAGTCGAGACGGTGGGGCAACCAATGAGCAGTTCTTC. The chain combines TRBV2 with TRBJ2-1; possibly TRBD1 for D (5 bases). The germline V gene has CDR1 SNHLY and CDR2 FYNNEI. V was clipped by 5 bases and J by 6 bases, with 17 bases between them. CDR3 length: 15 residues.

The gene calls are TRBV19 and TRBJ2-1; D ambiguous. The ends were cut back, 2 bases at V and 6 bases at J, with 8 bases in the middle. CDR3 length: 13 amino acids. CDR1 is LNHDA, CDR2 SQIVND, per germline (reference sequence). The CDR3 DNA is TGTGCCAGTAGTATATATCTCGGCAATGAGCAGTTCTTC. Amino acid sequence: CASSIYLGNEQFF.

The chain joins TRBV29-1 to TRBJ2-1, with 12 bases lining up with TRBD2. V lost 8 bases and J lost 9; bases outside the gene matches: 5. This CDR3 contains 12 residues. CDR1 and CDR2 (germline): SQVTM, ANQGSEA. CDR3 in DNA: TGCAGCCGGACTAGCGGGATGGGTGAGCAGTTCTTC. It translates to CSRTSGMGEQFF.

This clone has more than one count but fewer than ten. The same CDR3 can be traced to other DNA sequences in this sample. The CDR3 DNA reads as TGTGCCAGCAGTTCGCAGGGGAATCAGCCCCAGCATTTT. Translated: CASSSQGNQPQHF. The genes are TRBV6-5 and TRBJ1-5, with D perhaps matching TRBD1 (6 bases). Trimming removed 4 bases from V and 4 bases from J, with 8 bases in between. CDR1 is MNHEY and CDR2 is SVGAGI in the germline V gene. The CDR3 runs 13 residues.

J is TRBJ2-7 and V is TRBV6-5; 12 nucleotides line up with TRBD1. Germline CDR1 reads MNHEY; CDR2 reads SVGAGI. The V and J ends lost 4 bases and 6 bases, in that order; junction bases with no gene match: 4. The CDR3 is 14 amino acids. CDR3: CASSSGTGGSEQYF. For the CDR3, the DNA is TGTGCCAGCAGTTCCGGGACAGGGGGCTCCGAGCAGTACTTC.

The rearrangement joins TRBV19 to TRBJ2-1, with a tentative D call TRBD2 (7 bases). This CDR3 has 16 amino acids. Germline V gene data show CDR1 as LNHDA and CDR2 as SQIVND (reference sequence). With 2 bases removed from V and 5 bases from J, the gap between germline ends came to 16 bases. CDR3 protein: CASSISFGGLNNEQFF. CDR3 DNA sequence: TGTGCCAGTAGTATAAGCTTCGGGGGGCTTAACAATGAGCAGTTCTTC.

The J gene is TRBJ2-3, the V gene TRBV24-1; TRBD2 matches 9 bases. The V segment lost 5 bases and the J segment 6 bases; nucleotides outside the gene matches: 5. This CDR3 has 14 residues. Germline V lookup: CDR1 KGHDR, CDR2 SFDVKD. The CDR3 nucleotides read TGTGCCACCAGTGGCGGGGGGGGCTGGGATACGCAGTATTTT. Its protein is CATSGGGGWDTQYF.

This clone was counted only a few times. The chain couples TRBV28 to TRBJ2-7; 8 bases fit TRBD1. Unmatched junction bases numbered 11, after V lost 6 bases and J lost 7 bases. The CDR3 is 14 amino acids. In germline, CDR1 is MDHEN, CDR2 SYDVKM. Here the CDR3 DNA reads TGTGCCAGCAGGCGAGACAGGGGCATCGGTGAGCAGTACTTC. This translates into CASRRDRGIGEQYF.

The chain has TRBV5-1 and TRBJ2-6; TRBD1 is a possible D gene (6 bases). The CDR3 is 16 residues long. Trimming removed 4 bases at V and 1 base at J, with 12 bases between. Germline CDR1 SGHRS, CDR2 YFSETQ. CDR3 bases: TGCGCCAGCAGCACCAGAGGGGGATCTGGGGCCAACGTCCTGACTTTC. Amino acid sequence: CASSTRGGSGANVLTF.

This clone appeared a few times. The rearrangement links TRBV27 to TRBJ2-7; D unclear. Per the germline V gene, CDR1 is MNHEY and CDR2 is SMNVEV (reference sequence). This CDR3 region has 14 residues. The germline V and J ends were trimmed by 2 bases and 1 base, with 9 bases remaining between them. The CDR3 sequence: CASSLRRQSYEQYF. CDR3 nucleotides: TGTGCCAGCAGTTTACGGCGGCAGTCCTACGAGCAGTACTTC.

V is TRBV2 and J is TRBJ2-5, with a tentative D call TRBD1 (6 bases). The CDR3 is made up of 14 amino acids. Deletions cut 4 bases from V and 5 bases from J, with 14 bases between. CDR1 SNHLY and CDR2 FYNNEI come from the germline V gene. CDR3: CASSGGRGLETQYF. In DNA form, the CDR3 reads TGTGCCAGCAGTGGTGGCAGGGGTCTCGAGACCCAGTACTTC.

The chain is built from TRBV7-9 and TRBJ1-6; 10 bases fit TRBD1. CDR1 is SEHNR and CDR2 is FQNEAQ in the germline V gene (reference sequence). This CDR3 spans 16 amino acids. V was clipped by 4 bases and J by 10 bases; unmatched bases: 10. The chain's CDR3 is CASSSDRDRGFSPLHF. Here the CDR3 DNA reads TGTGCCAGCAGCTCGGACCGGGACAGGGGATTCTCACCCCTCCACTTT.

V and J are TRBV11-3 and TRBJ2-1; the D is unclear. The CDR3 has 18 amino acids. CDR1 and CDR2 from the germline V gene are SGHNT and YENEEA. V lost 6 bases and J lost 0, with 21 bases in between. The CDR3 DNA sequence: TGTGCCAGCAGGCCAAACCGAGGCCCGGAGTTCTCCTACAATGAGCAGTTCTTC. The encoded protein is CASRPNRGPEFSYNEQFF.